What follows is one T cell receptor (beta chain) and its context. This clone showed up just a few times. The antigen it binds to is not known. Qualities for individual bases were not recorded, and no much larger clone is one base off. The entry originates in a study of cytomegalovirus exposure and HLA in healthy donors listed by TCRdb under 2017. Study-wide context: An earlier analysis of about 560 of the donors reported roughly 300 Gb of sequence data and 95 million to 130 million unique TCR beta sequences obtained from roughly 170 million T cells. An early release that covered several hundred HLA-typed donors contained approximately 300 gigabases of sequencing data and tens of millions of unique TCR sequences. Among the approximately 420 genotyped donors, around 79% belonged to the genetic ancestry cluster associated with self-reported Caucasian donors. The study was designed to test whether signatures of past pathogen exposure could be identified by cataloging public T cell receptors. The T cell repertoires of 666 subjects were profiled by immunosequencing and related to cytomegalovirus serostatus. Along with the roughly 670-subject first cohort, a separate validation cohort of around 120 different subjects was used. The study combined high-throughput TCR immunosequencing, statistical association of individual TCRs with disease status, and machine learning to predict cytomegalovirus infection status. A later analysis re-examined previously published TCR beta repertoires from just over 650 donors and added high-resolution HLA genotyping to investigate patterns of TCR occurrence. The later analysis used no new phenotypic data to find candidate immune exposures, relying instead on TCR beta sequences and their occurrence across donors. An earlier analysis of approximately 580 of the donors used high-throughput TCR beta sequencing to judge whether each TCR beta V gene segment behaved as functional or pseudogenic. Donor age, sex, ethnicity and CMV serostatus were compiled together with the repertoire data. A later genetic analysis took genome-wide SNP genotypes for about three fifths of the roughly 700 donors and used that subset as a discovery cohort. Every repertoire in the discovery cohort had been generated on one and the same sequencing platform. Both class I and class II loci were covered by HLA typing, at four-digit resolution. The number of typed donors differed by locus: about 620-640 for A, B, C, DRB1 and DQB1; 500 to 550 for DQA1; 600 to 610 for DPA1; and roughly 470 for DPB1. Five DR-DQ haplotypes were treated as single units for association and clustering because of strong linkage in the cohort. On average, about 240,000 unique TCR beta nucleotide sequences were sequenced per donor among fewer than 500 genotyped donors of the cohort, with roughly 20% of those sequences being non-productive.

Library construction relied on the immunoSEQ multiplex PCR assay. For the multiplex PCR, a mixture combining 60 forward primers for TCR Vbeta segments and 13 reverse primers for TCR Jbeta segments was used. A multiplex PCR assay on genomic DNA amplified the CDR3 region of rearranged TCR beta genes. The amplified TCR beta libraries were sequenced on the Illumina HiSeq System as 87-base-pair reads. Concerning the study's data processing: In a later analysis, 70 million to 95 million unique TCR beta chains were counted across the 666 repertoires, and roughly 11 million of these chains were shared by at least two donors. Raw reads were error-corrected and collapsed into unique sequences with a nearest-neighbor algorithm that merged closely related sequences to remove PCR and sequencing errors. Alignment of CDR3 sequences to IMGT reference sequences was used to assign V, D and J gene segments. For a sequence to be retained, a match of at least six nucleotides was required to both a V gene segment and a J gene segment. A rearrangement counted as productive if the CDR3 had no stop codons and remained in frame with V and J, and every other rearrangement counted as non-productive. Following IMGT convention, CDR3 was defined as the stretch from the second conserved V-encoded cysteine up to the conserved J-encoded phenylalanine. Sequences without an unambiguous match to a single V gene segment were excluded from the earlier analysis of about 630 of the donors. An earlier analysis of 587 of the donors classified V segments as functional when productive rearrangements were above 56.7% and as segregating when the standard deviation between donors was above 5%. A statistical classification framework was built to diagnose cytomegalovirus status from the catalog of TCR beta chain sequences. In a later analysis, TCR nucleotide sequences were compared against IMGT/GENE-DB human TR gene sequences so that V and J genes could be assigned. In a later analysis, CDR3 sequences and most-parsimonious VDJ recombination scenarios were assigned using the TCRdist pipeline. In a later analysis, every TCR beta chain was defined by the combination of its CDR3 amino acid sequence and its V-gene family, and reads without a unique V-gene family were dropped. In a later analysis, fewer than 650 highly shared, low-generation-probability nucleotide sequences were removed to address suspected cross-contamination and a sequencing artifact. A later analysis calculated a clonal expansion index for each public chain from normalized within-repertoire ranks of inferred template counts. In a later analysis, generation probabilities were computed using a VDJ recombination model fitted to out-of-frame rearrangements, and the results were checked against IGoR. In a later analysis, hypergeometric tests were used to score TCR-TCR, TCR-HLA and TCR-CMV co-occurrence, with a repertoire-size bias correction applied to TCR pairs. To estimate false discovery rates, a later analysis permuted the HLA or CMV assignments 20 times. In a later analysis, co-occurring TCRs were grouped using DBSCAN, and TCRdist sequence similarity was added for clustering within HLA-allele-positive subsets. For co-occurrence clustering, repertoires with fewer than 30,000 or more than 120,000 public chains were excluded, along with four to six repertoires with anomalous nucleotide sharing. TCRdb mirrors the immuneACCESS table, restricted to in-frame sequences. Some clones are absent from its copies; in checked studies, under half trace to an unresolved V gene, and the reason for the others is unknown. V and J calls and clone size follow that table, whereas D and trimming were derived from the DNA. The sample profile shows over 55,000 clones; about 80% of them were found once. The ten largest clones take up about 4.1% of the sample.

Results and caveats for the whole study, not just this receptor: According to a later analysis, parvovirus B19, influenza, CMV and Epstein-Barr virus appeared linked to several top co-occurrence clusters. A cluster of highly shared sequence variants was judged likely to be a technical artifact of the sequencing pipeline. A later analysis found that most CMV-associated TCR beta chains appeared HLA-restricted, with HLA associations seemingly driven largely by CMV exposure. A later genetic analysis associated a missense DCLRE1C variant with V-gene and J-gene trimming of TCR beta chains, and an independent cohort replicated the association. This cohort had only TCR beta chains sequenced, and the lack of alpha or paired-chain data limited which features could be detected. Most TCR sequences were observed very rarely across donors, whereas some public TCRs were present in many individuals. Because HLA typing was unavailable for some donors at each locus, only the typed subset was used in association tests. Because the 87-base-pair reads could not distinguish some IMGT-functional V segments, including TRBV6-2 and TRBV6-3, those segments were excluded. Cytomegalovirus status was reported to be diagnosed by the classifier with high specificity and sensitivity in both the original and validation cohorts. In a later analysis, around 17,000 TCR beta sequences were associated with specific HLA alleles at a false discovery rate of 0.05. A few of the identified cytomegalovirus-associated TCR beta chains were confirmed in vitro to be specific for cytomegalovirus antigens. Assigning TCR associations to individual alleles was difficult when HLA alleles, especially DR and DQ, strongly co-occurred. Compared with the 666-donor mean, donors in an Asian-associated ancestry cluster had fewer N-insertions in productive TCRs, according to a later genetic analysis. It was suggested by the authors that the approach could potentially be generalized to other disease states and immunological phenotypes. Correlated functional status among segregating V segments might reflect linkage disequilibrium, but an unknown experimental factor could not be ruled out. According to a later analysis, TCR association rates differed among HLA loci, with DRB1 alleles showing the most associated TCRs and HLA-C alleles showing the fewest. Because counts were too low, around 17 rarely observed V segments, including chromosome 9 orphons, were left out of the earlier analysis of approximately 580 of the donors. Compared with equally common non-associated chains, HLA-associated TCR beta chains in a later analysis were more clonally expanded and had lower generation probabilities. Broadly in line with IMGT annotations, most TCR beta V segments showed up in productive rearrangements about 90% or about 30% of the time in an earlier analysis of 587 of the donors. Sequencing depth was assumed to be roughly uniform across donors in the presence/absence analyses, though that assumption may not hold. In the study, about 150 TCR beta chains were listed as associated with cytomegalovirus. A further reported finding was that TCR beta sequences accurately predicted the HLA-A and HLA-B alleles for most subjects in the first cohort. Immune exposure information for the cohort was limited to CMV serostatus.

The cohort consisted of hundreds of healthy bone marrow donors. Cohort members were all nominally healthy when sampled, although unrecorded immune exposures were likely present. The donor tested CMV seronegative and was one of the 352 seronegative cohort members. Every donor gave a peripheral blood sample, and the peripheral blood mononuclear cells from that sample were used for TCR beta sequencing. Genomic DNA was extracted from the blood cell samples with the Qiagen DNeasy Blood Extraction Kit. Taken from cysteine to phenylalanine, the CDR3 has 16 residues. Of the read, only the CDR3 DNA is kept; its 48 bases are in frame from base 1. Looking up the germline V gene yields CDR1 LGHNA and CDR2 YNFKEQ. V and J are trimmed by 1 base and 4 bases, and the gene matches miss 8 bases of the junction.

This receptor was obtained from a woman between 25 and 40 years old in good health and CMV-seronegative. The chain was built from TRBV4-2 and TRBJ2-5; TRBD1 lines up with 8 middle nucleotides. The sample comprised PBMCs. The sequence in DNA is TGTGCCAGCAGCCAAGCCCAAGGACAGGGTGTAGAGACCCAGTACTTC. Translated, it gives CASSQAQGQGVETQYF.